Each of the 22 T cell receptor beta chains below was sequenced from the same sample in a study of T cells in Graves' hyperthyroidism and ophthalmopathy. Researchers amplified the TCR beta CDR3 regions from RNA transcripts. Initially, a first-round RT-PCR of the TCR CDR3 employed the HTBI primer set. MiXCR was run by TCRdb on the multiplex PCR reads, yielding one entry per CDR3 protein. The top ten clones hold about 30% of a sample with a few hundred thousand distinct CDR3 sequences, under 15% of them seen once. Source material: blood. Receptors were obtained from a woman aged 25 to 39 with Graves' hyperthyroidism.

This chain uses TRBV4-1 with TRBJ2-7; 8 bases map to TRBD2. The junction had 13 bases not matched to a gene; V was cut back by 3 bases and J by 6 bases. The CDR3 has 16 amino acids. CDR1 is MGHRA, CDR2 YSYEKL, per germline. The DNA for the CDR3 is TGCGCCAGCAGCCAGGCCACCGGGACTAGGGCCACCGAGCAGTACTTC. This translates into CASSQATGTRATEQYF.

This clonotype was seen ten or more times. The chain combines TRBV13 with TRBJ2-1, with 13 bases matching TRBD2. The CDR3 is made up of 14 amino acids. Germline V gene data show CDR1 as PRHDT and CDR2 as FYEKMQ (reference sequence). Trimming removed 8 bases from V and 9 bases from J; junction bases left unmatched: 7. The CDR3 sequence is CASPRTSGSTEQFF. The CDR3 bases are TGTGCCAGCCCCAGGACTAGCGGGAGCACTGAGCAGTTCTTC. The variable domain in full, with the rest retrieved from reference TRBV13 and TRBJ2-1, is AAGVIQSPRHLIKEKRETATLKCYPIPRHDTVYWYQQGPGQDPQFLISFYEKMQSDKGSIPDRFSAQQFSDYHSELNMSSLELGDSALYFCASPRTSGSTEQFFGPGTRLTVL.

The chain recombines TRBV25-1 with TRBJ1-6; 7 bases are shared with TRBD1. V dropped 4 bases and J dropped 1; count of bases not matched to a gene: 4. This CDR3 has 16 residues. Germline CDR1 MGHDK, CDR2 SYGVNS. CDR3 coding DNA: TGTGCCAGCAGTGTCCTACAGGGGTCCTATAATTCACCCCTCCACTTT. It is translated as CASSVLQGSYNSPLHF.

The table lists this clonotype with a count of one. This chain connects TRBV5-1 to TRBJ2-5; D perhaps matches TRBD1 (6 bases). Germline loops: CDR1 SGHRS, CDR2 YFSETQ. The CDR3 is 14 residues long. V was clipped by 4 bases and J by 5 bases, with 15 bases between them. In DNA, the CDR3 is TGCGCCAGCAGCGCGACCAGGGGCGGGGAGACCCAGTACTTC. Protein sequence: CASSATRGGETQYF.

In this sample, this clonotype turned up many times. The V and J genes are TRBV20-1 and TRBJ2-7; 10 bases agree with TRBD1. V gave up 5 bases and J gave up 3 bases; unmatched junction bases: 4. The CDR3 consists of 13 residues. In germline, CDR1 is DFQATT, CDR2 SNEGSKA (reference sequence). DNA of the CDR3: TGCAGTGCTGGATGGACAGGGGGCTACGAGCAGTACTTC. As protein: CSAGWTGGYEQYF.

At least ten counts were recorded for this clonotype. This sequence joins TRBV7-2 and TRBJ2-5; 7 nucleotides match TRBD2. V dropped 4 bases and J dropped 5; count of bases not matched to a gene: 4. There are 13 residues in the CDR3. Germline V lookup: CDR1 SGHTA, CDR2 FQGNSA. CDR3 DNA sequence: TGTGCCAGCAGCTCTAGCGGCTGGGAGACCCAGTACTTC. Protein: CASSSSGWETQYF.

The J gene is TRBJ1-2, the V gene TRBV7-9, with D unresolved. The CDR3 runs to 14 residues. V was shortened by 2 bases and J by 8 bases, with 15 bases between the two germline ends. Germline loops: CDR1 SEHNR, CDR2 FQNEAQ (reference sequence). The CDR3 DNA reads TGTGCCAGCAGCTTACCGCCCGCTCCCTACGGCTACACCTTC. Residues: CASSLPPAPYGYTF.

V is TRBV6-2 or TRBV6-3 and J is TRBJ2-4, with TRBD2 identical over 11 bases. Germline CDR1 MNHEY, CDR2 SVGEGT. The CDR3 is 15 amino acids. With V trimmed by 6 bases and J by 8 bases, 9 bases remained unmatched. The CDR3 is CASSPTSGRGYIQYF. DNA for the CDR3: TGTGCCAGCAGCCCTACTAGCGGGAGAGGATACATTCAGTACTTC.

This clonotype has a count of ten or more. The J gene is TRBJ2-1, the V gene TRBV20-1; possibly TRBD1 or TRBD2 for D (5 bases each). The V gene's germline CDR1 is DFQATT and CDR2 SNEGSKA (reference sequence). This CDR3 contains 13 residues. The V end was cut by 6 bases, the J end by 5 bases, with 14 bases between. Written as DNA, the CDR3 is TGCAGTGCGGGGGACGATGCCCACAATGAGCAGTTCTTC. It yields the protein CSAGDDAHNEQFF.

The rearrangement uses TRBV7-9 and TRBJ2-1, with no clear D. The V and J ends lost 6 bases and 5 bases respectively, with 14 bases between them. The CDR3 spans 14 residues. Germline lookup yields CDR1 SEHNR and CDR2 FQNEAQ (reference sequence). CDR3 DNA: TGTGCCAGCAGGCCCGCTTTTAGGGACAATGAGCAGTTCTTC. Protein product: CASRPAFRDNEQFF.

This clonotype was detected a few times. Here the CDR3 reads CASSQEQGAYQPQHF. DNA for the CDR3: TGCGCCAGCAGCCAAGAGCAGGGGGCATATCAGCCCCAGCATTTT. This rearrangement joins TRBV4-1 to TRBJ1-5; 8 bases agree with TRBD1. In germline, CDR1 is MGHRA, CDR2 YSYEKL. The CDR3 covers 15 residues. With 0 bases clipped from V and 5 bases from J, the junction kept 3 bases outside the gene matches.

The V gene is TRBV28, the J gene TRBJ1-1, with TRBD1 matching over 7 bases. J gave up 6 bases and V 6 bases, and 16 bases lay outside the gene matches. Per germline, CDR1 MDHEN and CDR2 SYDVKM. This CDR3 is 16 amino acids long. The CDR3 loop is CASSLDAGPGTAEAFF. CDR3 coding DNA: TGTGCCAGCAGCTTGGACGCAGGCCCTGGGACAGCTGAAGCTTTCTTT.

This clonotype was observed at least ten times. The V gene is TRBV7-8, the J gene TRBJ2-2; D is perhaps TRBD2 (5 bases). The germline V gene has CDR1 SGHVS and CDR2 FQNEAQ. The CDR3 is 16 amino acids. Trimming took 1 base from V and 2 from J, leaving 11 bases between them. DNA for the CDR3: TGTGCCAGCAGCTTAGAGGGAGTTGGTAACACCGGGGAGCTGTTTTTT. Protein: CASSLEGVGNTGELFF.

This clonotype was counted only a few times. This chain links TRBV29-1 with TRBJ1-4, with 9 positions matching TRBD1. Germline V gene data show CDR1 as SQVTM and CDR2 as ANQGSEA. The CDR3 runs 14 residues. Trimming at V came to 4 bases and at J to 8 bases, leaving 8 bases not matched to a gene. The CDR3 loop reads CSVGDRVVGEKLFF. In DNA form, the CDR3 reads TGCAGCGTTGGGGACAGGGTCGTGGGGGAAAAACTGTTTTTT.

This clonotype was found many times. The chain carries TRBV5-5 and TRBJ2-7; 8 nucleotides agree with TRBD2. Germline lookup yields CDR1 SGHKS and CDR2 YYEKEE (reference sequence). The CDR3 runs 14 residues. With V trimmed by 4 bases and J by 4 bases, 7 bases remained unmatched. This CDR3 reads CASSPGLVVYEQYF. CDR3 nucleotides: TGTGCCAGCAGCCCGGGACTAGTAGTGTACGAGCAGTACTTC.

This clonotype was observed at least ten times. The chain is built from TRBV20-1 and TRBJ1-1, with D perhaps matching TRBD1 (6 bases). Germline assignment: CDR1 DFQATT and CDR2 SNEGSKA (reference sequence). The length of the CDR3 is 16 residues. Trimming pared 0 bases from V and 1 base from J, leaving 15 bases between. The CDR3 loop is CSARDPRGGKNTEAFF. The CDR3 DNA sequence: TGCAGTGCTAGAGATCCCCGAGGGGGGAAGAACACTGAAGCTTTCTTT.

This clonotype was seen a few times. This chain uses TRBV20-1 with TRBJ1-1, with TRBD1 matching 8 bases. Germline values: CDR1 DFQATT, CDR2 SNEGSKA (reference sequence). This CDR3 contains 14 residues. The J segment lost 4 bases and the V segment lost 0 bases, leaving 4 bases of the junction unmatched. CDR3 residues: CSARDTGGGTEAFF. CDR3 sequence (DNA): TGCAGTGCTAGAGACACAGGGGGGGGCACTGAAGCTTTCTTT.

This clonotype was detected many times. The chain joins TRBV30 to TRBJ2-2; the match to TRBD2 covers 11 bases. Trimming at V came to 0 bases and at J to 4 bases, leaving 4 bases not matched to a gene. The CDR3 is 16 amino acids. Germline V gives CDR1 GTSNPN, CDR2 SVGIG (reference sequence). This CDR3 is CAWSVLAGGITGELFF. The CDR3 DNA reads TGTGCCTGGAGTGTGCTAGCGGGAGGTATCACCGGGGAGCTGTTTTTT.

This clonotype showed up just a few times. This chain joins TRBV28 and TRBJ2-1, with D possibly being TRBD2 (6 bases). The CDR3 spans 11 residues. Trimming removed 2 bases from V and 12 bases from J, with 8 bases in between. The germline CDR1 and CDR2 sequences are MDHEN and SYDVKM. The CDR3 nucleotides read TGTGCCAGCAGTTTACGGGAGAGGCAGTTCTTC. Translation gives CASSLRERQFF.

This clonotype occurred many times. In DNA, the CDR3 is TGTGCCTGCTCCGGGACAGGGATCTCTGGGGCCAACGTCCTGACTTTC. This sequence encodes CACSGTGISGANVLTF. This chain uses TRBV30 with TRBJ2-6, with 9 bases fitting TRBD1. Looked up from germline, CDR1 is GTSNPN and CDR2 is SVGIG (reference sequence). The CDR3 extends over 16 amino acids. Trimming at V came to 6 bases and at J to 0 bases, leaving 6 bases not matched to a gene.

Many counts were recorded for this clonotype. The chain carries TRBV7-3 and TRBJ2-5, with no clear D. This CDR3 has 13 residues. Germline-derived CDR1 and CDR2 are SGHTA and FQGTGA. The V end was cut by 5 bases, the J end by 1 base, with 8 bases between. DNA of the CDR3: TGTGCCAGCAGCCAAGCCCCCCAAGAGACCCAGTACTTC. This translates into CASSQAPQETQYF.

This clonotype came up many times. The rearrangement links TRBV2 to TRBJ2-3; D is undetermined. This CDR3 spans 11 amino acids. Germline V gives CDR1 SNHLY, CDR2 FYNNEI. V lost 6 bases, J lost 4 bases, and 5 bases lay in between. The CDR3 region is CASRMADTQYF. CDR3 coding DNA: TGTGCCAGCAGAATGGCAGATACGCAGTATTTT. The whole variable domain, remainder taken from reference TRBV2 and TRBJ2-3, is EPEVTQTPSHQVTQMGQEVILRCVPISNHLYFYWYRQILGQKVEFLVSFYNNEISEKSEIFDDQFSVERPDGSNFTLKIRSTKLEDSAMYFCASRMADTQYFGPGTRLTVL.